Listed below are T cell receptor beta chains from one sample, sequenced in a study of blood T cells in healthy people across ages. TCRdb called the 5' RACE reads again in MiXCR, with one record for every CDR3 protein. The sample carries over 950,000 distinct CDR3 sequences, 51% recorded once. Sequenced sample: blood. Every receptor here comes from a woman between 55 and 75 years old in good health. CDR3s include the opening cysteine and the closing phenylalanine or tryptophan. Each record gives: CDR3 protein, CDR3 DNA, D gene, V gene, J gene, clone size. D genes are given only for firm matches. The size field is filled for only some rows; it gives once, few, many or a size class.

CSVRPGQGGTQYF	TGCAGCGTTCGACCGGGACAGGGAGGGACCCAGTACTTC	TRBD1	TRBV29-1	TRBJ2-5	few
CASSLEIAGTTYEQYF	TGTGCCAGCAGCTTAGAGATAGCGGGAACGACCTACGAGCAGTACTTC	TRBD2	TRBV7-9	TRBJ2-7	-
CAISDPSTLDTQYF	TGTGCCATCAGTGACCCTAGTACTTTGGATACGCAGTATTTT	-	TRBV10-3	TRBJ2-3	-
CSAVTAGEQYF	TGCAGTGCCGTGACAGCAGGCGAGCAGTACTTC	-	TRBV20-1	TRBJ2-7	-
CASSISGRDTDTQYF	TGTGCCAGCAGCATTAGCGGGAGGGACACAGATACGCAGTATTTT	TRBD2	TRBV6-6	TRBJ2-3	-
CSAPRDSQRYSYGQYF	TGCAGTGCCCCACGGGACAGCCAAAGATACTCCTACGGGCAGTACTTC	TRBD1	TRBV20-1	TRBJ2-7	-
CASSLELGRPPYEQYF	TGTGCCAGCAGCTTAGAGTTGGGGAGGCCACCCTACGAGCAGTACTTC	-	TRBV7-2	TRBJ2-7	-
CAISDGTRSREQYF	TGTGCCATCAGTGACGGGACTCGGAGCCGCGAGCAGTACTTC	-	TRBV10-3	TRBJ2-7	few
CSVAGLAGGDEQYF	TGCAGCGTGGCCGGACTAGCGGGAGGGGACGAGCAGTACTTC	TRBD2	TRBV29-1	TRBJ2-7	few
CASSVRGSTEAFF	TGTGCCAGCAGTGTTAGGGGTAGCACTGAAGCTTTCTTT	-	TRBV12-3/TRBV12-4	TRBJ1-1	few
CSASRDRYEQYF	TGCAGTGCTAGCCGGGACAGATACGAGCAGTACTTC	TRBD1	TRBV20-1	TRBJ2-7	-
CASTGTVSSYEQYF	TGTGCCAGCACTGGGACGGTCAGCTCCTACGAGCAGTACTTC	-	TRBV12-3/TRBV12-4	TRBJ2-7	-
CASSLALVDEQFF	TGTGCCAGCAGTTTAGCGCTTGTGGATGAGCAGTTCTTC	-	TRBV12-3/TRBV12-4	TRBJ2-1	-
CASRKRGSTDTQYF	TGTGCCAGCCGTAAGCGGGGGAGCACAGATACGCAGTATTTT	TRBD2	TRBV6-1	TRBJ2-3	-
CASQGRESKYEQYF	TGTGCCAGCCAGGGCAGGGAATCCAAGTACGAGCAGTACTTC	-	TRBV21-1	TRBJ2-7	few
CASTSQGQGTDTQYF	TGTGCCAGCACCTCTCAAGGGCAAGGCACAGATACGCAGTATTTT	-	TRBV12-3/TRBV12-4	TRBJ2-3	few
CASSLRTRVDEQYF	TGTGCCAGCAGCTTAAGGACACGGGTGGACGAGCAGTACTTC	-	TRBV7-8	TRBJ2-7	-
CASSFPAGGSYEQYF	TGTGCCAGCAGTTTTCCGGCGGGGGGCTCCTACGAGCAGTACTTC	TRBD2	TRBV28	TRBJ2-7	few
CASSLLRANEQYF	TGTGCCAGCAGCTTGTTGAGGGCTAACGAGCAGTACTTC	-	TRBV7-2	TRBJ2-7	few
CASSAIQGNLYEQYF	TGTGCCAGTAGTGCTATACAGGGGAACCTCTACGAGCAGTACTTC	TRBD1	TRBV19	TRBJ2-7	-
CASSYISGRGETQYF	TGTGCCAGCAGTTACATTAGCGGGAGGGGAGAGACCCAGTACTTC	TRBD2	TRBV6-6	TRBJ2-5	-
CASTPLIASTDTQYF	TGTGCCAGCACCCCTCTTATAGCGTCCACAGATACGCAGTATTTT	-	TRBV7-8	TRBJ2-3	few
CASTLKGSNGYGQYF	TGTGCCAGCACCCTCAAGGGGTCTAACGGCTACGGGCAGTACTTC	-	TRBV28	TRBJ2-7	-
CASSLDRGPNLQFF	TGCGCCAGCAGCCTGGACAGGGGACCCAACCTACAGTTCTTC	TRBD1	TRBV4-3	TRBJ2-1	few
CASSFHGQSSQYF	TGTGCCAGCAGCTTCCATGGACAGTCATCGCAGTATTTT	-	TRBV7-3	TRBJ2-3	-
CASRTQGAGTDTQYF	TGTGCCAGCAGGACACAGGGGGCCGGCACAGATACGCAGTATTTT	TRBD1	TRBV6-2/TRBV6-3	TRBJ2-3	-
CASSLASGRATDTQYF	TGTGCCAGCAGCTTAGCTAGCGGGAGGGCAACAGATACGCAGTATTTT	TRBD2	TRBV11-2	TRBJ2-3	few
CSANWRGYGNEQFF	TGCAGTGCTAACTGGAGGGGTTATGGCAATGAGCAGTTCTTC	-	TRBV20-1	TRBJ2-1	-
CASSAGQFNQPQHF	TGTGCCAGCAGCGCAGGACAGTTCAATCAGCCCCAGCATTTT	-	TRBV9	TRBJ1-5	-
CSVTDAGRSQETQYF	TGCAGCGTTACAGACGCGGGACGGAGTCAAGAGACCCAGTACTTC	-	TRBV29-1	TRBJ2-5	few
CAISEGQGVGETQYF	TGTGCCATCAGTGAAGGTCAGGGGGTTGGGGAGACCCAGTACTTC	TRBD1	TRBV10-3	TRBJ2-5	-
CASSPNTGSGANVLTF	TGTGCCAGCAGCCCAAATACAGGGAGCGGGGCCAACGTCCTGACTTTC	-	TRBV4-2	TRBJ2-6	-
CASSYPGGTGYTF	TGCGCCAGCAGCTATCCAGGGGGCACTGGCTACACCTTC	TRBD1	TRBV5-1	TRBJ1-2	-
CSVTGSGGVNEQFF	TGCAGCGTTACTGGGTCAGGGGGTGTCAATGAGCAGTTCTTC	TRBD1	TRBV29-1	TRBJ2-1	few